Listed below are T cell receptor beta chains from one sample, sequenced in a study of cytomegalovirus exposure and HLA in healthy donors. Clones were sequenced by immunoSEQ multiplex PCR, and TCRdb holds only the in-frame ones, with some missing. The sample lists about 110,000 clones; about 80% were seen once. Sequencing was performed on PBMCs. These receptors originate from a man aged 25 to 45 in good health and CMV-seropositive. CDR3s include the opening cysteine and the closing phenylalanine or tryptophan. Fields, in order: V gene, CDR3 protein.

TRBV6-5,CASSYSTTSGQETQYF
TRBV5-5,CASSPVSGNTIYF
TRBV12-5,CASGWTGRSTEAFF
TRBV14,CASSQGSTGFGNTIYF
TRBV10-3,CAITPTGGLNTQYF
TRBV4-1,CASSLDSWYEQYF
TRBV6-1,CASSYWGSFEAFF
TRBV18,CASSPTTGTETNYGYTF
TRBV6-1,CASSVIFYNSPLHF
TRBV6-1,CASTPRAVINTEAFF
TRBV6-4,CASSYTQGNTEAFF
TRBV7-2,CASSNDGGYSPLHF
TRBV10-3,CAISDRSGTDTQYF
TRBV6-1,CASSEDEGGGYNEQFF
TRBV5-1,CASSLAGSGGSGTYNEQFF
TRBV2,CASSEGAGGPREQFF
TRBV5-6,CASSLKTSGARDEQFF
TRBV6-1,CASSEGQGYNQPQHF
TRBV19,CASSMTSGGDTQYF
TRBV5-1,CASTNRGASGGAGETQYF
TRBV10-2,CASSGTQVSWGANVLTF
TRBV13,CASSLARNYEQYF
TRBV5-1,CASSLVTGTDNYGYTF
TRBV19,CASSISRREETQYF
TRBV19,CASSWVRGGGNEQFF
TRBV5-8,CASSGFSGNSNQPQHF
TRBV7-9,CASSLGPTAPNYGYTF
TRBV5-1,CASSLRPAGGSYNEQFF
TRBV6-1,CASRTDRNTEAFF
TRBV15,CATSRDSYNEQFF
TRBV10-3,CAITPGLSNTGELFF
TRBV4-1,CASSQDFLANYGYTF
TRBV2,CASSPQGQPQETQYF
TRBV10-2,CASIAPGLAGGEQFF
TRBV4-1,CASSHPEGYQETQYF
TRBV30,CAWSPGTGETEAFF
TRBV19,CASSMGRGPPEQYF
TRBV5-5,CASSLAWADGEKLFF
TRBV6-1,CASSWTGEGYEQYF
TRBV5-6,CASSLGALSGNTIYF
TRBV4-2,CASSQGRGAGANVLTF
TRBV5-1,CASSSRTGDLNTEAFF
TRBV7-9,CASSLAGARTNYGYTF
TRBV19,CASSVAFVAGNTIYF
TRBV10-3,CAISESNSAPLHF